Only a few counts were recorded for the clone carrying this TCR beta chain. Trimming took 5 bases from V and 5 from J, leaving 15 bases between them. CDR1 is SEHNR and CDR2 is FQNEAQ in the germline V gene (reference sequence). CDR3 size: 14 residues. A universal primer site and UMIs were added as TCR cDNA was made by 5'RACE template switching. TCRdb redid the calling of the 5' RACE reads with MiXCR, one entry per CDR3 protein. The data show 100,000 to 150,000 distinct CDR3 sequences, with about 8.4% seen just once and almost 40% held by the top ten. This specimen comes from a study of T cells after yellow fever vaccination.

V is TRBV7-9 and J is TRBJ2-5; D is unresolved. The clonotype originates from a man younger than 35 who received the YFV17D yellow fever vaccine. The starting material was CD8+ T cells sorted from PBMCs, obtained on the day of the yellow fever booster vaccination. The CDR3 DNA reads TGTGCCAGCAGCAGATCCCAGGATCCGGAGACCCAGTACTTC. This translates into CASSRSQDPETQYF.